The 5 T cell receptor beta chains below all came from one sample that was sequenced in a study of early stage breast cancer tumors. Method: immunoSEQ multiplex PCR; TCRdb's copy keeps in-frame clones and lacks some. The sample lists roughly 60,000 clones, over 60% seen once, with 3% to 4% in the top ten. The sequenced sample was blood. The receptors were sampled from a person aged 30 to 40 with breast cancer.

The rearrangement uses TRBV5-5 and TRBJ2-2, with TRBD2 matching 13 bases. The germline CDR1 and CDR2 sequences are SGHKS and YYEKEE (reference sequence). Trimming at V came to 4 bases and at J to 2 bases, leaving 5 bases not matched to a gene. This CDR3 region has 17 residues. The CDR3 region has the DNA TGTGCCAGCAGCCCGGGACTAGCGGGATCCAACACCGGGGAGCTGTTTTTT. It encodes CASSPGLAGSNTGELFF. Together with reference TRBV5-5 and TRBJ2-2, the CDR3 gives the full variable domain: DAGVTQSPTHLIKTRGQQVTLRCSPISGHKSVSWYQQVLGQGPQFIFQYYEKEERGRGNFPDRFSARQFPNYSSELNVNALLLGDSALYLCASSPGLAGSNTGELFFGEGSRLTVL.

The chain carries TRBV5-5 and TRBJ2-7; 8 bases match TRBD1. Germline CDR1 reads SGHKS; CDR2 reads YYEKEE (reference sequence). This CDR3 is built from 20 residues. V gave up 4 bases and J gave up 1 base; unmatched junction bases: 22. The CDR3 nucleotides are TGTGCCAGCAGCCGAGATGGACAGGGTATTATCAGGCCCGTTTCCTACGAGCAGTACTTC. Protein sequence: CASSRDGQGIIRPVSYEQYF. Supplemented by reference TRBV5-5 and TRBJ2-7, the full variable domain reads DAGVTQSPTHLIKTRGQQVTLRCSPISGHKSVSWYQQVLGQGPQFIFQYYEKEERGRGNFPDRFSARQFPNYSSELNVNALLLGDSALYLCASSRDGQGIIRPVSYEQYFGPGTRLTVT.

The rearrangement uses TRBV19 and TRBJ2-7; TRBD2 might be the D (5 bases). Germline V lookup: CDR1 LNHDA, CDR2 SQIVND (reference sequence). V shed 3 bases and J shed 6 bases, with 15 bases lying between them. The CDR3 covers 14 residues. The CDR3 region is CASSMQSGSGEQYF. Here the CDR3 DNA reads TGTGCCAGTAGTATGCAGAGCGGTTCCGGCGAGCAGTACTTC.

The V gene is TRBV9, the J gene TRBJ1-1; 7 bases are a match to TRBD1. This CDR3 has 15 amino acids. After removal of 3 bases from V and 1 base from J, the junction contained 6 bases not matched to a gene. Germline CDR1 is SGDLS and CDR2 is YYNGEE. CDR3 in DNA: TGTGCCAGCAGCGCGGGTGGGACAGAGAACACTGAAGCTTTCTTT. The encoded protein is CASSAGGTENTEAFF. The full variable domain, its missing parts supplied by reference TRBV9 and TRBJ1-1, is DSGVTQTPKHLITATGQRVTLRCSPRSGDLSVYWYQQSLDQGLQFLIQYYNGEERAKGNILERFSAQQFPDLHSELNLSSLELGDSALYFCASSAGGTENTEAFFGQGTRLTVV.

This clone has a single count. V and J are TRBV6-1 and TRBJ2-7; D is perhaps TRBD1 (6 bases). Germline V CDR1 and CDR2: MNHNS, SASEGT. Trimming left V 5 bases short and J 3 bases short, with 11 bases between. This CDR3 comprises 13 residues. CDR3 nucleotides: TGTGCCAGCAGTCCGGACAGATACTACGAGCAGTACTTC. It codes for CASSPDRYYEQYF.